Below are 2 T cell receptor beta chains sequenced from a single sample in a study of T cell repertoires in cytomegalovirus infection. TCRdb re-derived calls from the reads in MiXCR, one entry per CDR3 protein. Of about 740,000 distinct CDR3 sequences in the sample, less than 40% were seen once. The source material was PBMCs. These TCRs come from a human donor in good health (CMV status not recorded). Some clones in this sample may be carry-over from other donors' samples.

This clonotype was detected a few times. The rearrangement links TRBV7-6 to TRBJ2-1, with D perhaps TRBD1 or TRBD2 (6 bases each). Trimming shortened V by 3 bases and J by 0 bases, and 12 bases separated the two germline ends. Germline V gene data show CDR1 as SGHVS and CDR2 as FNYEAQ. CDR3 length: 16 amino acids. CDR3 region: CASSLGGDSSYNEQFF. The CDR3 bases are TGTGCCAGCAGCTTGGGGGGCGATAGCTCCTACAATGAGCAGTTCTTC.

The genes are TRBV10-3 and TRBJ1-3, with D tentatively TRBD1 (5 bases). The CDR3 is 16 amino acids. Per the germline V gene, CDR1 is ENHRY and CDR2 is SYGVKD. V was pared by 4 bases and J by 4 bases, with 17 bases between. The CDR3 here is CAISGGGEVPGNTIYF. CDR3 in DNA: TGTGCCATCAGTGGAGGAGGGGAGGTTCCCGGAAACACCATATATTTT.